This T cell receptor beta chain comes out of a study of PD-L1 blockade in urothelial cancer. Study details: Patients took up atezolizumab at some point between 2014 and 2015 at 1,200 mg intravenously every 3 weeks. Specimens of blood held a median count of roughly 150,000 T cells. Blood underwent analysis 3 weeks (second dose) and 6 weeks after treatment began.

Between 1 and 8 samples per patient were obtained, pretreatment and on-treatment. Sequenced by immunoSEQ multiplex PCR; TCRdb stores in-frame clones only, minus some. There are about 88,000 clones in the sample; 90% occur only once, and approximately 9% lies in the top ten. Trimming cost V 5 bases and J 4 bases; bases outside gene matches: 10. CDR3 size: 16 residues. Per germline, CDR1 SEHNR and CDR2 FQNEAQ (reference sequence). The sample consisted of PBMCs, taken around atezolizumab (anti-PD-L1) treatment. The sequence was collected from a man aged 55 to 69 with urothelial cancer. The gene calls are TRBV7-9 and TRBJ1-3, with 8 nucleotides matching TRBD1. The CDR3 protein is CASSRSGGSSGNTIYF. CDR3 DNA: TGTGCCAGCAGCAGGTCAGGGGGCTCTTCAGGAAACACCATATATTTT. The variable domain in full, with the rest retrieved from reference TRBV7-9 and TRBJ1-3, is DTGVSQNPRHKITKRGQNVTFRCDPISEHNRLYWYRQTLGQGPEFLTYFQNEAQLEKSRLLSDRFSAERPKGSFSTLEIQRTEQGDSAMYLCASSRSGGSSGNTIYFGEGSWLTVV.